The rows below give T cell receptor beta chains drawn from one sample of a study of immune characterization of retroperitoneal liposarcoma. MiXCR, applied by TCRdb to the PCR reads, yields one record per CDR3 protein. The repertoire holds some 10,000 distinct CDR3 sequences, with 28% as singletons. The sequenced material came from tumor tissue. The receptors originated from a male donor with retroperitoneal liposarcoma. Each CDR3 is given with its conserved first and last residue. Each record gives: V gene, D gene, clone size, J gene, CDR3 protein, CDR3 DNA. D genes are given only for firm matches. Clone sizes are given selectively: once, few, many, or a class where the clone is expanded.

>TRBV6-1|-|many|TRBJ2-7
CASSTRDRRAYEQYF
TGTGCCAGCAGTACTAGAGACCGGAGGGCCTACGAGCAGTACTTC
>TRBV12-3/TRBV12-4|-|many|TRBJ2-1
CASSLYSGKQFF
TGTGCCAGCAGTTTGTACTCCGGCAAGCAGTTCTTC
>TRBV6-1|TRBD1|medium-sized|TRBJ1-1
CASSIQPPGQTNTEAFF
TGTGCCAGCAGTATTCAACCCCCGGGACAGACGAACACTGAAGCTTTCTTT
>TRBV12-3/TRBV12-4|-|-|TRBJ2-7
CASSWMSGVYEQYF
TGTGCCAGCAGTTGGATGTCAGGGGTGTACGAGCAGTACTTC
>TRBV7-2|TRBD1|medium-sized|TRBJ2-5
CASSIDPAGTVHGTQYF
TGTGCCAGCAGCATAGACCCAGCCGGGACAGTTCATGGGACCCAGTACTTC
>TRBV6-6|TRBD2|few|TRBJ2-1
CASSYSTRGRGYNEQFF
TGTGCCAGCAGTTACTCGACGCGCGGGAGGGGCTACAATGAGCAGTTCTTC
>TRBV6-1|TRBD1|few|TRBJ2-5
CASSVLGQGRETQYF
TGTGCCAGCAGTGTCCTCGGACAGGGTCGCGAGACCCAGTACTTC
>TRBV6-1|-|-|TRBJ1-1
CASSLGAVAFF
TGTGCCAGCAGTTTGGGGGCGGTAGCTTTCTTT
>TRBV6-1|-|-|TRBJ2-1
CASSVDPYNEQFF
TGTGCCAGCAGTGTAGACCCCTACAATGAGCAGTTCTTC
>TRBV10-1|TRBD1|few|TRBJ2-3
CASSESDRDTQYF
TGCGCCAGCAGTGAGTCGGACAGGGATACGCAGTATTTT
>TRBV4-2|TRBD1|-|TRBJ2-6
CASSPLGTGNSGANVLTF
TGTGCCAGCAGCCCCTTGGGGACAGGGAACTCTGGGGCCAACGTCCTGACTTTC
>TRBV6-6|TRBD1|few|TRBJ1-2
CASSYLRQGSYGYTF
TGTGCCAGCAGTTACCTCCGACAGGGGTCCTATGGCTACACCTTC
>TRBV6-1|-|-|TRBJ2-7
CASRPAGATSYEQYF
TGTGCCAGCAGACCCGCGGGGGCTACCTCCTACGAGCAGTACTTC
>TRBV6-1|-|-|TRBJ2-7
CASRKRVAEPYEQYF
TGTGCCAGCAGAAAAAGGGTGGCCGAACCCTACGAGCAGTACTTC
>TRBV12-3/TRBV12-4|TRBD2|few|TRBJ2-1
CASSFYRREGHNEQFF
TGTGCCAGCAGTTTCTATCGTCGGGAGGGTCACAATGAGCAGTTCTTC
>TRBV7-1|TRBD1|-|TRBJ2-5
CASSSPGTGTQGTQYF
TGTGCCAGCAGCTCCCCCGGGACAGGGACTCAGGGGACCCAGTACTTC
>TRBV6-6|TRBD1|-|TRBJ2-1
CASSPDRVSYNEQFF
TGTGCCAGCAGCCCGGACAGGGTCTCCTACAATGAGCAGTTCTTC
>TRBV7-2|TRBD2|medium-sized|TRBJ2-7
CASSRRGSSYEQYF
TGTGCCAGCAGCAGACGCGGGAGTTCCTACGAGCAGTACTTC
>TRBV7-3|TRBD1|few|TRBJ2-1
CASSRTGAEETQFF
TGTGCCAGCAGCCGGACAGGGGCCGAAGAGACCCAGTTCTTC
>TRBV7-8|TRBD2|medium-sized|TRBJ2-3
CASSSRLAETSTDTQYF
TGTGCCAGCAGCTCCCGACTAGCGGAAACTAGCACAGATACGCAGTATTTT
>TRBV6-5|-|few|TRBJ2-1
CASSYSRRSHEQFF
TGTGCCAGCAGTTACTCGCGGAGGTCCCATGAGCAGTTCTTC
>TRBV7-6|-|medium-sized|TRBJ2-1
CASSLRGISYEQFF
TGTGCCAGCAGCTTAAGGGGGATTTCCTACGAGCAGTTCTTC
>TRBV12-3/TRBV12-4|TRBD1|few|TRBJ2-1
CASSFRDRDYEQFF
TGTGCCAGCAGTTTCCGGGACAGGGACTACGAGCAGTTCTTC
>TRBV12-3/TRBV12-4|-|few|TRBJ2-1
CASKPEANEQFF
TGTGCCAGCAAGCCGGAGGCTAATGAGCAGTTCTTC
>TRBV6-1|-|few|TRBJ2-4
CASKNLQGILAKNIQYF
TGTGCCAGCAAGAACCTGCAGGGGATACTAGCCAAAAACATTCAGTACTTC
>TRBV6-1|TRBD1|medium-sized|TRBJ2-5
CASNGQGLKTQYF
TGTGCCAGCAACGGACAGGGGCTGAAGACCCAGTACTTC
>TRBV6-1|TRBD2|medium-sized|TRBJ2-1
CASSEIAGGQETQFF
TGTGCCAGCAGTGAAATAGCGGGGGGGCAAGAGACCCAGTTCTTC
>TRBV7-2|TRBD2|-|TRBJ2-4
CASSLGSGGYNEQYF
TGTGCCAGCAGCTTAGGTAGCGGGGGCTACAATGAGCAGTACTTC
>TRBV6-1|-|few|TRBJ2-1
CASKALLPEGEQFF
TGTGCCAGCAAGGCCCTCTTGCCCGAGGGTGAGCAGTTCTTC
>TRBV6-4|-|many|TRBJ2-5
CASSDGDSEAAEQYF
TGTGCCAGCAGTGACGGGGACTCTGAAGCGGCTGAGCAGTACTTC
>TRBV12-3/TRBV12-4|TRBD2|-|TRBJ2-7
CASSLGGGSYNEQYF
TGTGCCAGCAGTTTGGGCGGGGGGTCCTACAATGAGCAGTACTTC
>TRBV6-1|-|few|TRBJ2-1
CASRKRVAEPYEQFF
TGTGCCAGCAGAAAAAGGGTGGCCGAACCCTACGAGCAGTTCTTC
>TRBV4-1|-|-|TRBJ1-1
CASSQGTSTVNTEAFF
TGCGCCAGCAGCCAGGGTACTTCGACAGTGAACACTGAAGCTTTCTTT
>TRBV6-6|-|-|TRBJ2-3
CASSGGRRSFTDTQYF
TGTGCCAGCAGTGGCGGACGCCGAAGCTTCACAGATACGCAGTATTTT
>TRBV6-1|-|medium-sized|TRBJ1-6
CATSSPIAGDSPLHF
TGTGCCACCAGTAGTCCTATAGCGGGGGACTCACCCCTCCACTTT
>TRBV6-6|TRBD2|-|TRBJ2-1
CASSYSSGGAYEQFF
TGTGCCAGCAGTTACTCTAGCGGGGGGGCCTACGAGCAGTTCTTC
>TRBV7-2|-|-|TRBJ1-1
CASSLRAEAFF
TGTGCCAGCAGCTTGAGGGCTGAAGCTTTCTTT
>TRBV6-5|-|-|TRBJ2-1
CASSYTGHEQFF
TGTGCCAGCAGTTACACGGGCCACGAGCAGTTCTTC
>TRBV7-3|-|-|TRBJ1-1
CASLGTEAFF
TGTGCCAGCCTGGGCACTGAAGCTTTCTTT
>TRBV11-3|TRBD2|many|TRBJ2-2
CASSHPREWYTGELFF
TGTGCCAGCAGCCACCCGCGGGAGTGGTATACCGGGGAGCTGTTTTTT
>TRBV11-2|TRBD2|many|TRBJ2-1
CASSFAVRGGRETQFF
TGTGCCAGCAGCTTTGCAGTGCGGGGGGGCCGGGAGACCCAGTTCTTC
>TRBV6-1|TRBD1|many|TRBJ2-1
CASSGPGQGYYEQFF
TGTGCCAGCAGTGGACCGGGACAGGGATACTACGAGCAGTTCTTC
>TRBV6-5|TRBD1|-|TRBJ2-3
CASSYQGATDTQYF
TGTGCCAGCAGTTATCAGGGGGCTACAGATACGCAGTATTTT
>TRBV6-1|-|-|TRBJ1-1
CASRDDVTNTEAFF
TGTGCCAGCAGGGACGATGTTACGAACACTGAAGCTTTCTTT
>TRBV7-8|TRBD1|many|TRBJ2-5
CASSQIGTAQETQYF
TGTGCCAGCAGCCAAATCGGGACAGCGCAAGAGACCCAGTACTTC